This is a list of T cell receptor beta chains from one sample in a study of blood T cell repertoires in COVID-19. This table comes from immunoSEQ multiplex PCR, and its TCRdb copy is limited to in-frame clones, with some not included. The table records 25,000 to 35,000 clones, more than 80% of them present only once. Material for sequencing was peripheral blood. These receptor sequences come from a woman over 75 with acute or convalescent COVID-19. Both conserved end residues are part of each CDR3. Each record gives: V gene, clone size, D gene, J gene, CDR3 DNA, CDR3 protein. A D gene is named only where the DNA matches it firmly. Clone size is shown for a subset of rows, as once, few, many or a class of expanded clone.

V gene: TRBV5-1
clone size: .
D gene: TRBD1
J gene: TRBJ1-6
CDR3 DNA: TGCGCCAGCAGCTTGGAGGGGGCAGGGGGCTCACCCCTCCACTTT
CDR3 protein: CASSLEGAGGSPLHF

V gene: TRBV24-1
clone size: .
D gene: .
J gene: TRBJ2-3
CDR3 DNA: TGTGCCACCGAGGTGGGGGGTCCCCAGGCAAGTACGCAGTATTTT
CDR3 protein: CATEVGGPQASTQYF

V gene: TRBV4-3
clone size: few
D gene: .
J gene: TRBJ2-2
CDR3 DNA: TGCGCCAGCAGCCAAGATGGCCTAGCTGGGGAGCTGTTTTTT
CDR3 protein: CASSQDGLAGELFF

V gene: TRBV19
clone size: .
D gene: .
J gene: TRBJ1-4
CDR3 DNA: TGTGCCACCATGCGGACTGTGGATGAAAAACTGTTTTTT
CDR3 protein: CATMRTVDEKLFF

V gene: TRBV4-2
clone size: once
D gene: TRBD1
J gene: TRBJ2-3
CDR3 DNA: TGTGCCAGCAGCCAACTTCAGGGGGCACCGGGCACAGATACGCAGTATTTT
CDR3 protein: CASSQLQGAPGTDTQYF

V gene: TRBV10-2
clone size: .
D gene: .
J gene: TRBJ2-5
CDR3 DNA: TGCGCCAGCAGTGATGGCCAGCAAGAGACCCAGTACTTC
CDR3 protein: CASSDGQQETQYF

V gene: TRBV7-9
clone size: many
D gene: TRBD1
J gene: TRBJ2-1
CDR3 DNA: TGTGCCAGCAGCCCTTTTGACAGGGGCAATGAGCAGTTCTTC
CDR3 protein: CASSPFDRGNEQFF

V gene: TRBV13
clone size: .
D gene: TRBD2
J gene: TRBJ2-3
CDR3 DNA: TGTGCCAGCACCGCCGGCAAGAGACTAGCGGGCGAGGGGGCCACAGATACGCAGTATTTT
CDR3 protein: CASTAGKRLAGEGATDTQYF

V gene: TRBV12-5
clone size: .
D gene: .
J gene: TRBJ1-6
CDR3 DNA: TGTGCTAGTGGTTTGGACCCACAACAAGGACAGCCGAGCTCCTATAATTCACCCCTCCACTTT
CDR3 protein: CASGLDPQQGQPSSYNSPLHF

V gene: TRBV28
clone size: .
D gene: TRBD1
J gene: TRBJ1-6
CDR3 DNA: TGTGCCAGCAGCTGGACAGGGGTGAGATCACCCCTCCACTTT
CDR3 protein: CASSWTGVRSPLHF

V gene: TRBV20-1
clone size: .
D gene: TRBD2
J gene: TRBJ2-3
CDR3 DNA: TGCAGTGCTAGTGGCTGGACTAGCGGACTGGGGGATACGCAGTATTTT
CDR3 protein: CSASGWTSGLGDTQYF

V gene: TRBV5-1
clone size: .
D gene: .
J gene: TRBJ2-3
CDR3 DNA: TGCGCCAGCAGCGTGGGGTCCTACACAGATACGCAGTATTTT
CDR3 protein: CASSVGSYTDTQYF

V gene: TRBV28
clone size: .
D gene: .
J gene: TRBJ2-7
CDR3 DNA: TGTGCCAGCAGTTTAGTTCTTCCTACCGAGCAGTACTTC
CDR3 protein: CASSLVLPTEQYF

V gene: TRBV5-1
clone size: .
D gene: TRBD1
J gene: TRBJ1-2
CDR3 DNA: TGCGCCAGCAGATACGGACAGGGACCTAATGGCTACACCTTC
CDR3 protein: CASRYGQGPNGYTF

V gene: TRBV15
clone size: few
D gene: .
J gene: TRBJ1-3
CDR3 DNA: TGTGCCACCAGCAGCCGCAGGCCCTCTGGAAACACCATATATTTT
CDR3 protein: CATSSRRPSGNTIYF

V gene: TRBV9
clone size: .
D gene: .
J gene: TRBJ2-1
CDR3 DNA: TGTGCCAGCAGCGCCCGACTAGATTGGTACAATGAGCAGTTCTTC
CDR3 protein: CASSARLDWYNEQFF

V gene: TRBV5-6
clone size: .
D gene: .
J gene: TRBJ1-5
CDR3 DNA: TGTGCCAGCAGCTTGGGCAGTTATAGCAATCAGCCCCAGCATTTT
CDR3 protein: CASSLGSYSNQPQHF

V gene: TRBV24-1
clone size: few
D gene: .
J gene: TRBJ2-3
CDR3 DNA: TGTGCCACCTCTCCCCTGAGCACAGATACGCAGTATTTT
CDR3 protein: CATSPLSTDTQYF

V gene: TRBV30
clone size: .
D gene: TRBD1
J gene: TRBJ1-6
CDR3 DNA: TGTGCCTGGAGGGCCGGGACAGGGGCCCGAGGGAATTCACCCCTCCACTTT
CDR3 protein: CAWRAGTGARGNSPLHF

V gene: TRBV18
clone size: .
D gene: .
J gene: TRBJ1-5
CDR3 DNA: TGTGCCAGCTCACGGGGGGGTAATCAGCCCCAGCATTTT
CDR3 protein: CASSRGGNQPQHF

V gene: TRBV11-2
clone size: once
D gene: .
J gene: TRBJ1-2
CDR3 DNA: TGTGCCAGCCGACCCCCAGGGAATGGCTACACCTTC
CDR3 protein: CASRPPGNGYTF

V gene: TRBV6-2/TRBV6-3
clone size: .
D gene: .
J gene: TRBJ1-1
CDR3 DNA: TGTGCCAGCAGTTACCGGACGAGGGGGTTTGAAGCTTTCTTT
CDR3 protein: CASSYRTRGFEAFF

V gene: TRBV7-2
clone size: .
D gene: TRBD2
J gene: TRBJ2-5
CDR3 DNA: TGTGCCAGCAGCTTAAGGGGGAGGGTGGCTAGCGGGAGTGGCGAGACCCAGTACTTC
CDR3 protein: CASSLRGRVASGSGETQYF

V gene: TRBV5-1
clone size: .
D gene: .
J gene: TRBJ1-1
CDR3 DNA: TGCGCCAGCAGCTTGGGGCAGGGTTTCACTGAAGCTTTCTTT
CDR3 protein: CASSLGQGFTEAFF

V gene: TRBV2
clone size: once
D gene: .
J gene: TRBJ2-3
CDR3 DNA: TGTGCCAGCAGAGTGAAAGGGGGTCCGGGGAGTGGCACAGATACGCAGTATTTT
CDR3 protein: CASRVKGGPGSGTDTQYF

V gene: TRBV7-2
clone size: once
D gene: TRBD1
J gene: TRBJ1-4
CDR3 DNA: TGTGCCAGCAGCAACCCGGGACAGGGAGCAACTAATGAAAAACTGTTTTTT
CDR3 protein: CASSNPGQGATNEKLFF

V gene: TRBV30
clone size: .
D gene: .
J gene: TRBJ1-1
CDR3 DNA: TGTGCCTGGAGTGCTTCAGGGAACACTGAAGCTTTCTTT
CDR3 protein: CAWSASGNTEAFF

V gene: TRBV18
clone size: .
D gene: TRBD1
J gene: TRBJ1-6
CDR3 DNA: TGTGCCAGCTCACTTACAGGGGCGGTAAGAGGCTCACCCCTCCACTTT
CDR3 protein: CASSLTGAVRGSPLHF

V gene: TRBV6-2/TRBV6-3
clone size: .
D gene: TRBD1
J gene: TRBJ1-2
CDR3 DNA: TGTGCCAGCAGTCACGACAGGGAACGCTACACCTTC
CDR3 protein: CASSHDRERYTF

V gene: TRBV6-6
clone size: .
D gene: TRBD1
J gene: TRBJ1-2
CDR3 DNA: TGTGCCAGCAGCCCCGGGACAGGGTCCTCCACCTTC
CDR3 protein: CASSPGTGSSTF

V gene: TRBV11-3
clone size: .
D gene: TRBD2
J gene: TRBJ2-1
CDR3 DNA: TGTGCCAGCAGTTACAGGGGGCTAGCGGGGGGCCCTACGTACAATGAGCAGTTCTTC
CDR3 protein: CASSYRGLAGGPTYNEQFF

V gene: TRBV2
clone size: .
D gene: .
J gene: TRBJ2-5
CDR3 DNA: TGTGCCAGCCAGCAGGGTCTACGGGAGACCCAGTACTTC
CDR3 protein: CASQQGLRETQYF

V gene: TRBV12-3/TRBV12-4
clone size: .
D gene: .
J gene: TRBJ1-2
CDR3 DNA: TGTGCCAGCAGTCAGGACTATGGCTACACCTTC
CDR3 protein: CASSQDYGYTF

V gene: TRBV6-5
clone size: few
D gene: .
J gene: TRBJ2-1
CDR3 DNA: TGTGCCAGCAGTTACCCCGGGAGCCCTTGGGGGGATGAGCAGTTCTTC
CDR3 protein: CASSYPGSPWGDEQFF

V gene: TRBV12-3/TRBV12-4
clone size: .
D gene: .
J gene: TRBJ2-2
CDR3 DNA: TGTGCCAGTCTAGATTCCGGCACCGGGGAGCTGTTTTTT
CDR3 protein: CASLDSGTGELFF

V gene: TRBV5-1
clone size: .
D gene: .
J gene: TRBJ1-2
CDR3 DNA: TGCGCCAGCAGCTCGACAGGCCGGGATGGCTACACCTTC
CDR3 protein: CASSSTGRDGYTF

V gene: TRBV2
clone size: .
D gene: .
J gene: TRBJ1-2
CDR3 DNA: TGTGCCAGCAGTGGACAATACAACTATGGCTACACCTTC
CDR3 protein: CASSGQYNYGYTF

V gene: TRBV11-3
clone size: .
D gene: TRBD1
J gene: TRBJ1-2
CDR3 DNA: TGTGCCAGCAGCTCAGGGGGAGCGGGCTACACCTTC
CDR3 protein: CASSSGGAGYTF

V gene: TRBV7-6
clone size: .
D gene: TRBD2
J gene: TRBJ2-3
CDR3 DNA: TGTGCCAGCAGCCATACTAGCGGGGGGCACCCAGATACGCAGTATTTT
CDR3 protein: CASSHTSGGHPDTQYF

V gene: TRBV28
clone size: .
D gene: TRBD1
J gene: TRBJ2-5
CDR3 DNA: TGTGCCAGCAGGTTAACAGGGGGAGAGACCCAGTACTTC
CDR3 protein: CASRLTGGETQYF

V gene: TRBV5-1
clone size: .
D gene: TRBD1
J gene: TRBJ1-1
CDR3 DNA: TGCGCCAGCAGCGGGACAGGGTTTTTAACTGAAGCTTTCTTT
CDR3 protein: CASSGTGFLTEAFF

V gene: TRBV27
clone size: .
D gene: TRBD1
J gene: TRBJ1-1
CDR3 DNA: TGTGCCAGCAAGCCTCTTTGGAGGGGGCGCGGCACTGAAGCTTTCTTT
CDR3 protein: CASKPLWRGRGTEAFF

V gene: TRBV7-2
clone size: once
D gene: TRBD1
J gene: TRBJ1-2
CDR3 DNA: TGTGCCAGCAGCGACCGGGACAGGGGACCCTATGGCTACACCTTC
CDR3 protein: CASSDRDRGPYGYTF

V gene: TRBV29-1
clone size: .
D gene: .
J gene: TRBJ2-3
CDR3 DNA: TGCAGCGTTGAGTCCAGGGCCAGCACAGATACGCAGTATTTT
CDR3 protein: CSVESRASTDTQYF

V gene: TRBV5-1
clone size: .
D gene: .
J gene: TRBJ2-1
CDR3 DNA: TGCGCCAGCAGCGGGGGGTCGACCGGGAAATACAATGAGCAGTTCTTC
CDR3 protein: CASSGGSTGKYNEQFF